Shown below are 12 T cell receptor beta chains from a single sample sequenced in a study of T cell responses to AZD1222 COVID-19 vaccine. Only in-frame clones appear in the TCRdb table, and some are missing; sequencing was by immunoSEQ multiplex PCR. The sample consists of fewer than 110,000 clones, about 90% of them appearing once. Sample: peripheral blood, taken 28 days after the second AZD1222 dose. These receptors originate from an adult who received the AZD1222 COVID-19 vaccine.

The J gene is TRBJ1-5, the V gene TRBV4-1, with 7 bases fitting TRBD1. V lost 5 bases, J lost 2 bases, and 6 bases stayed unmatched. The germline CDR1 and CDR2 sequences are MGHRA and YSYEKL. The CDR3 sequence is 15 residues long. In DNA form, the CDR3 reads TGCGCCAGCAGCACCCATACAGGGGGCAATCAGCCCCAGCATTTT. The encoded protein is CASSTHTGGNQPQHF.

This chain joins TRBV7-9 and TRBJ1-1; no clear D gene. V was cut by 5 bases and J by 7 bases, with 14 bases left in between. Germline CDR1 is SEHNR and CDR2 is FQNEAQ (reference sequence). CDR3 length equals 13 residues. Written as DNA, the CDR3 is TGTGCCAGCAGCCCTCGCGGGCCTTATGAAGCTTTCTTT. Translation: CASSPRGPYEAFF. The whole variable domain, remainder taken from reference TRBV7-9 and TRBJ1-1, is DTGVSQNPRHKITKRGQNVTFRCDPISEHNRLYWYRQTLGQGPEFLTYFQNEAQLEKSRLLSDRFSAERPKGSFSTLEIQRTEQGDSAMYLCASSPRGPYEAFFGQGTRLTVV.

The chain combines TRBV5-6 with TRBJ2-3; TRBD2 agrees at 7 bases. CDR3 length equals 16 residues. The ends lost 5 bases at V and 1 base at J; junction bases unmatched: 10. From germline, CDR1 is SGHDT and CDR2 YYEEEE. CDR3 nucleotide sequence: TGTGCCAGCAGTTCCGGCGCCGCGGGGGGCACAGATACGCAGTATTTT. It yields the protein CASSSGAAGGTDTQYF.

This sequence joins TRBV28 and TRBJ1-2, with a weak D call TRBD1 (6 bases). Germline CDR1 is MDHEN and CDR2 is SYDVKM. Trimming removed 4 bases from V and 5 bases from J, with 17 bases in between. There are 15 residues in the CDR3. In nucleotides, the CDR3 is TGTGCCAGCAGTTCCGGACAGCGGCGAGAGTATGGCTACACCTTC. Protein product: CASSSGQRREYGYTF.

CDR3 sequence: CASSYSRGYEQYF. The CDR3 DNA follows: TGTGCCAGCAGTTACTCTCGGGGCTACGAGCAGTACTTC. V usage is TRBV6-5 and J usage is TRBJ2-7; TRBD2 might be the D (5 bases). The germline gives CDR1 MNHEY, CDR2 SVGAGI. V was shortened by 0 bases and J by 3 bases, with 6 bases between the two germline ends. The CDR3 runs 13 residues.

V and J are TRBV28 and TRBJ2-2, with no clear D. Trimming removed 4 bases at V and 7 bases at J, with 19 bases between. The CDR3 has 16 amino acids. Germline V CDR1 and CDR2: MDHEN, SYDVKM. The CDR3, as DNA: TGTGCCAGCAGTTCCTCTATTCAGTTTCGGGTCGGGGAGCTGTTTTTT. Its protein is CASSSSIQFRVGELFF.

J is TRBJ2-5 and V is TRBV5-1, with TRBD2 as a possible D gene (5 bases). The V end lost 3 bases, the J end lost 3 bases, and 15 bases lay between the germline ends. The CDR3 is 15 residues long. Germline V gene sequence: CDR1 SGHRS, CDR2 YFSETQ. CDR3 nucleotides: TGCGCCAGCAGCTGGGCGGGCTCCTGGGAAGAGACCCAGTACTTC. Its protein product is CASSWAGSWEETQYF.

The chain carries TRBV6-5 and TRBJ1-3; no firm D call. The germline gives CDR1 MNHEY, CDR2 SVGAGI. The CDR3 runs 11 residues. V was trimmed by 6 bases and J by 7 bases, leaving 7 bases between them. The CDR3 sequence: CASRNGNTIYF. Written as DNA, the CDR3 is TGTGCCAGCAGGAATGGGAACACCATATATTTT.

This clone was seen a single time. The rearrangement joins TRBV5-1 to TRBJ1-1; the match to TRBD1 covers 8 bases. The CDR3 extends over 13 amino acids. V was clipped by 4 bases and J by 7 bases; unmatched bases: 6. Germline lookup yields CDR1 SGHRS and CDR2 YFSETQ. CDR3 region: CASSLGQAIEAFF. CDR3 coding DNA: TGCGCCAGCAGCCTGGGACAGGCCATTGAAGCTTTCTTT.

V is TRBV24-1 and J is TRBJ2-2; possible D gene TRBD1, 6 bases. This CDR3 has 15 residues. Germline-derived CDR1 and CDR2 are KGHDR and SFDVKD. Trimming removed 6 bases at V and 6 bases at J, with 16 bases between. The CDR3 loop is CATSLAGVGPGELFF. The CDR3 bases are TGTGCCACCAGTCTGGCAGGGGTAGGACCCGGGGAGCTGTTTTTT.

The CDR3 region has the DNA TGTGCCAGCAGCTTAGGGAGGAACACTGAAGCTTTCTTT. Translation gives CASSLGRNTEAFF. The gene calls are TRBV7-8 and TRBJ1-1, with D unclear. The CDR3 has 13 residues. Deletions cut 1 base from V and 1 base from J, with 4 bases between. In germline, CDR1 is SGHVS, CDR2 FQNEAQ.

The chain has TRBV19 and TRBJ2-1; D is perhaps TRBD1 or TRBD2 (5 bases each). This CDR3 is 17 amino acids long. V gave up 4 bases and J gave up 0 bases, with 16 bases separating them. The V gene's germline CDR1 is LNHDA and CDR2 SQIVND (reference sequence). The CDR3: CASSTTYSGSSYNEQFF. The DNA of the CDR3 is TGTGCCAGTAGTACTACTTATTCAGGGAGCTCCTACAATGAGCAGTTCTTC.